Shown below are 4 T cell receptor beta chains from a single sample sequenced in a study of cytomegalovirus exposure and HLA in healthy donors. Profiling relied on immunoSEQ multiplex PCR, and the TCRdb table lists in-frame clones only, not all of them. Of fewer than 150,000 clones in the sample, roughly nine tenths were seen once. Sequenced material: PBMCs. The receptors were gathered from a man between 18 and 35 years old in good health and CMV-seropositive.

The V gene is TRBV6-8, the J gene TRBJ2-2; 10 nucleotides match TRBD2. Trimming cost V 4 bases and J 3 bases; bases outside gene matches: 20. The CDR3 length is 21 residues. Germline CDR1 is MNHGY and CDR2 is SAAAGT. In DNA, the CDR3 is TGTGCCAGCAGTTCTTTGGTTATTGCTAGCGGGGGCGACGGGGACACCGGGGAGCTGTTTTTT. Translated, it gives CASSSLVIASGGDGDTGELFF.

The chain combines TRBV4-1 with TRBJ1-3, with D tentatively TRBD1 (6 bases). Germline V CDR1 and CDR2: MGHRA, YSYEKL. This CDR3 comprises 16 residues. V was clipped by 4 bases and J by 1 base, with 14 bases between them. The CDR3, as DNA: TGCGCCAGCAGCCCTGTGGGACACCGGTCTGGAAACACCATATATTTT. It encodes CASSPVGHRSGNTIYF.

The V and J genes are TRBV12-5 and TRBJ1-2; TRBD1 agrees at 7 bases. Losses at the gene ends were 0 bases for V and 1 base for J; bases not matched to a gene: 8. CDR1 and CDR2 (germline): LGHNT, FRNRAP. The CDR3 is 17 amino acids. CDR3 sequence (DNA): TGTGCTAGTGGTTTGGTACTAAGGGGGCCCGTTAACTATGGCTACACCTTC. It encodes CASGLVLRGPVNYGYTF.

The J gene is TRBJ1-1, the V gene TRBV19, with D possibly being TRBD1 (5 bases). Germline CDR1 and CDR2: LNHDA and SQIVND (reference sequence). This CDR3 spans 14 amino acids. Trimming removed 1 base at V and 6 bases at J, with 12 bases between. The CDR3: CASSIGYTGAEAFF. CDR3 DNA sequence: TGTGCCAGTAGTATAGGATACACAGGAGCTGAAGCTTTCTTT.